This TCR beta chain was captured by sequencing in a study of Graves' ophthalmopathy and Graves' hyperthyroidism. Study outcomes and limitations: Stable hyperthyroidism and ophthalmopathy were told apart by a 13-signature model, which achieved about 90% sensitivity and around 77% specificity.

The sequenced template was RNA, covering the TCR beta CDR3 region. Following a first-round RT-PCR that used HTBI primers, a second-round multiplex PCR was carried out. MiXCR, run by TCRdb on the multiplex PCR reads, gives a single entry per CDR3 protein. The top ten clones hold 35% to 55% of a sample with some 750,000 distinct CDR3 sequences, 35% to 50% of them seen once. This clonotype was observed many times. Its specificity is not known. The sequence came from an adult man with Graves' ophthalmopathy. The sequenced sample was peripheral blood.

CDR3 coding DNA: TGTGCCAGCAACCAGACCGGGACAGCCGTCATGAACACTGAAGCTTTCTTT. Translating it yields CASNQTGTAVMNTEAFF. The V gene is TRBV7-4, the J gene TRBJ1-1; 7 positions agree with TRBD1. Germline V gene sequence: CDR1 SGHVT, CDR2 SQSDAQ. The CDR3 has 17 amino acids. The V gene end was trimmed by 7 bases and the J gene end by 0 bases; junction bases not matched to a gene: 14.